The rows below give T cell receptor beta chains drawn from one sample of a study of T cells in localized non-small cell lung cancer. Measured with immunoSEQ multiplex PCR; TCRdb has only the in-frame clones, and not every one. The sample has tens of thousands of clones; around 85% are singletons. Sequencing was performed on PBMCs, taken before any cancer treatment. These receptors all stem from a woman aged 35 to 75 with stage II squamous cell lung carcinoma. CDR3s include the opening cysteine and the closing phenylalanine or tryptophan. The order of the fields is J gene, V gene, D gene, clone size, CDR3 DNA, CDR3 protein. A D gene is named only where the DNA matches it firmly. Only part of the rows carry a size: once, few, many, or a class if the clone is expanded.

TRBJ2-3 TRBV19 TRBD1 . TGTGCCAGTACCCCGACAGGGGAGGATACGCAGTATTTT CASTPTGEDTQYF
TRBJ2-1 TRBV5-6 . . TGTGCCAGCAGCGCGGGATCCACGACCAATGAGCAGTTCTTC CASSAGSTTNEQFF
TRBJ1-5 TRBV6-1 TRBD1 . TGTGCCAGCAGTGGACAGGGGAAATCACGTCCCCAGCATTTT CASSGQGKSRPQHF
TRBJ2-2 TRBV10-3 . . TGTGCCATCAGTGAGTCGGCCGGCGGGCGGGCCACCGGGGAGCTGTTTTTT CAISESAGGRATGELFF
TRBJ1-1 TRBV5-5 . . TGTGCCAGCAGCCGAACAGGGCTTGGCACTGAAGCTTTCTTT CASSRTGLGTEAFF
TRBJ2-3 TRBV28 TRBD1 . TGTGCCAGCAGTTTCCCGGGACAGGACCTCATACCGACAGATACGCAGTATTTT CASSFPGQDLIPTDTQYF
TRBJ2-1 TRBV19 . . TGTGCCAGTAGTATATACAAGAGCTCCTACAATGAGCAGTTCTTC CASSIYKSSYNEQFF
TRBJ2-7 TRBV5-1 TRBD2 . TGCGCCAGCAGCTGGACTAGCGGGATGACCTACGAGCAGTACTTC CASSWTSGMTYEQYF
TRBJ2-1 TRBV29-1 . . TGCAGCGTTGCTGACTCCTACAATGAGCAGTTCTTC CSVADSYNEQFF
TRBJ1-6 TRBV5-8 . . TGTGCCAGCAGCTACTCGGGAGGACCTTCACCCCTCCACTTT CASSYSGGPSPLHF
TRBJ2-3 TRBV11-2 TRBD1 . TGTGCCAGCAGCAAGCAGGGGGCGGTTAGCACAGATACGCAGTATTTT CASSKQGAVSTDTQYF
TRBJ2-7 TRBV7-8 TRBD1 . TGTGCCAGCAGCTTAGGGCAGGGGGCATACGAGCAGTACTTC CASSLGQGAYEQYF
TRBJ2-1 TRBV2 . once TGTGCCAGCAGATGGGACCTAGAAAGCTCCTACAATGAGCAGTTCTTC CASRWDLESSYNEQFF
TRBJ2-1 TRBV11-2 TRBD2 . TGTGCCAGCAGCTTATACGACCGGGGGAGGGGGCAGTTCTTC CASSLYDRGRGQFF
TRBJ2-3 TRBV19 TRBD2 . TGTGCCAGTAGTATAGGTGGTAGCGGGAGTCCAGATACGCAGTATTTT CASSIGGSGSPDTQYF
TRBJ2-1 TRBV9 . . TGTGCCAGCAGCGTAGCTGGGGTTCAATCGGGGAATGAGCAGTTCTTC CASSVAGVQSGNEQFF
TRBJ2-1 TRBV11-3 TRBD2 . TGTGCCAGCAGCGTACCGGGACTATCCTCCTACAATGAGCAGTTCTTC CASSVPGLSSYNEQFF
TRBJ2-2 TRBV7-9 . . TGTGCCAGCGCCAGTGGCACCGGGGAGCTGTTTTTT CASASGTGELFF
TRBJ2-7 TRBV27 . . TGTGCCAGCAGTTTGGTACAGGGATGGACCTACGAGCAGTACTTC CASSLVQGWTYEQYF
TRBJ2-6 TRBV6-5 . . TGTGCCAGCAGCAGACAGCCCTCTGGGGCCAACGTCCTGACTTTC CASSRQPSGANVLTF
TRBJ2-1 TRBV28 TRBD2 . TGTGCCAGCAGACGAGTAGGGACTAGTGCTAACAATGAGCAGTTCTTC CASRRVGTSANNEQFF
TRBJ1-2 TRBV9 . . TGTGCCAGCAGCGTAGGCCCAGGAGGTAACTATGGCTACACCTTC CASSVGPGGNYGYTF
TRBJ1-1 TRBV19 TRBD1 . TGTGCCAGTAGGCGGTCCGCAGGGGGCATCGGGACTGAAGCTTTCTTT CASRRSAGGIGTEAFF
TRBJ2-1 TRBV5-4 . . TGTGCCAGCGCGGGGAAGGGAAGCTCCTACAATGAGCAGTTCTTC CASAGKGSSYNEQFF
TRBJ1-1 TRBV19 . . TGTGCCAGTAGTATGAAGAGGAACACTGAAGCTTTCTTT CASSMKRNTEAFF
TRBJ1-5 TRBV19 . few TGTGCCAGTAGTCCTCGGCAGGTTAGCAATCAGCCCCAGCATTTT CASSPRQVSNQPQHF